Reported below is one T cell receptor beta chain. Its antigen remains unknown. Other DNA sequences from this sample encode an identical CDR3 as well. The sample is drawn from a study of shared clonotypes between healthy human individuals. Across the study: Each donor contributed plates that comprised three CD4 naive, three CD4 memory, two CD8 naive and one CD8 memory.

The CDR3 covers 11 residues. With 2 bases removed from V and 5 bases from J, the gap between germline ends came to 3 bases. Germline V lookup: CDR1 LNHDA, CDR2 SQIVND (reference sequence). The study's findings and limits: Inspection by rarefaction showed sorted-subset sequencing to be incomplete despite large depth.

Source study methods: ImmunoSEQ yielded junction-only sequences lacking quality scores, so filtering differed. Profiled with immunoSEQ multiplex PCR; TCRdb holds only in-frame clones, not every one. The DNA gave D and trimming, while V, J and clone size come from that table. The sample carries around 940,000 clones, 76% recorded once. The receptor was isolated from a man in his late teens or twenties in good health. The chain joins TRBV19 to TRBJ2-5; no firm D call. The sample comprised memory CD4+ T cells sorted from blood. As to subset: CD45RA-negative fraction. The CDR3 spells CASSISETQYF. The CDR3 bases are TGTGCCAGTAGTATATCGGAGACCCAGTACTTC.